The T cell receptor beta chain described here comes from a study of CD8 T cells in ankylosing spondylitis. Quantitative molecular-barcoded 5'-RACE generated the TCR beta libraries. In TCRdb, the 5' RACE reads were re-called with MiXCR into one record per CDR3 protein. Among hundreds of thousands of distinct CDR3 sequences listed, 15% to 20% were seen once. With respect to this clonotype: The antigen is not known.

This CDR3 contains 15 residues. The germline V gene has CDR1 ENHRY and CDR2 SYGVKD. With 0 bases clipped from V and 5 bases from J, the junction kept 5 bases outside the gene matches. Study-level points and caveats: The study looked at matched synovial fluid samples from ankylosing spondylitis patients. Disease-linked clones were reported to be significantly enriched there. Roughly 8 highly homologous variants made up a TCR beta motif that seemed to typify ankylosing spondylitis blood.

The sample consisted of blood, either unsorted or a sorted T cell fraction (not recorded which). V gene TRBV10-3 combines with J gene TRBJ1-1; 8 bases are a match to TRBD1. The TCR comes from a male donor with ankylosing spondylitis. CDR3 in DNA: TGTGCCATCAGTGAGTCGACAGGGGCAAGTACTGAAGCTTTCTTT. It is translated as CAISESTGASTEAFF.